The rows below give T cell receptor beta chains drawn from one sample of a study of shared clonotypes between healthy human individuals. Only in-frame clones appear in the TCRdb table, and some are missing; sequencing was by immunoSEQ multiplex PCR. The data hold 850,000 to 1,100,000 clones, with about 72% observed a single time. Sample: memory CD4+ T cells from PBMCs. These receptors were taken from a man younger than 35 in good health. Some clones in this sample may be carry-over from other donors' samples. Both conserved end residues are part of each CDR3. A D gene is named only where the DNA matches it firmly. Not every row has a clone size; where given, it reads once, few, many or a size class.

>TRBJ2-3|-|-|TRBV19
TGTGCCAGTAGTCGGACGTTGACTAGCACAGATACGCAGTATTTT
CASSRTLTSTDTQYF
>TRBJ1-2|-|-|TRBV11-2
TGTGCCAGCAGCTCCCCTTCGTCAGGGGCACACACCTCCTATGGCTACACCTTC
CASSSPSSGAHTSYGYTF
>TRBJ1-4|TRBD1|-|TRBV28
TGTGCCAGCAGCTACAGGGGGCCAGAGCGAGAAAAACTGTTTTTT
CASSYRGPEREKLFF
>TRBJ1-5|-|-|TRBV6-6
TGTGCCAGTTACGACTTGGATCAGCCCCAGCATTTT
CASYDLDQPQHF
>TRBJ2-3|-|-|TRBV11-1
TGTGCCAGCAGCGGAAGAGGGGGGTACGCAGATACGCAGTATTTT
CASSGRGGYADTQYF
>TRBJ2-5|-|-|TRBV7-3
TGTGCCAGCAGCTTCGGGGGGCTAGAGACCCAGTACTTC
CASSFGGLETQYF
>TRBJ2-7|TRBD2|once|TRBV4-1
TGCGCCAGCAGCCAAGGAACCGGGACTAGGTATCTTAGCTCCTACGAGCAGTACTTC
CASSQGTGTRYLSSYEQYF
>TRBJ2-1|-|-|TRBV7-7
TGTGCCAGCAGCGCCGACTCGGGCCACGGCCATGAGCAGTTCTTC
CASSADSGHGHEQFF
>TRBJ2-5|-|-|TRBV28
TGTGCCAGCAGTGCAATCTCAGGTGAAGAGACCCAGTACTTC
CASSAISGEETQYF
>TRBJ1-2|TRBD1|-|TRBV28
TGTGCCAGTAGGACAGGGTCCTATGGCTACACCTTC
CASRTGSYGYTF
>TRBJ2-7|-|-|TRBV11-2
TGTGCCAGCAGGCAACCGGGCCATCGGGACTACGAGCAGTACTTC
CASRQPGHRDYEQYF
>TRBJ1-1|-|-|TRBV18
TGTGCCAGCTTTCCGGACAGCCTGAGTACTGAAGCTTTCTTT
CASFPDSLSTEAFF
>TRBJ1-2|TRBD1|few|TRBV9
TGTGCCAGCAGCGACCGCGACGGGACAGGGTATGGCTACACCTTC
CASSDRDGTGYGYTF
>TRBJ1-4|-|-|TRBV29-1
TGCAGCGTTGAACAGGGGAATGAAAAACTGTTTTTT
CSVEQGNEKLFF
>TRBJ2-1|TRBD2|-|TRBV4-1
TGCGCCAGCAGTCTAGCGGGAATCTACAATGAGCAGTTCTTC
CASSLAGIYNEQFF
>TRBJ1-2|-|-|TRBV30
TGTGCCTGGAGTGGGGATAACTATGGCTACACCTTC
CAWSGDNYGYTF
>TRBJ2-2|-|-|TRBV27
TGTGCCAGCAGTTTATATTCGAACCTAAACACCGGGGAGCTGTTTTTT
CASSLYSNLNTGELFF
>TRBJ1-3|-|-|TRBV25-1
TGTGCCAGCAGTCCAGACCGAGGTGGAAACACCATATATTTT
CASSPDRGGNTIYF
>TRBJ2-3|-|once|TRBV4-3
TGCGCCAGCAGCCAAGATTGGGGGGCAGAGAGCACAGATACGCAGTATTTT
CASSQDWGAESTDTQYF
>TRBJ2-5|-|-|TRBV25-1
TGTGCCAGCAGTGCTCCAGGGGTGAGTCAGACCCAGTACTTC
CASSAPGVSQTQYF
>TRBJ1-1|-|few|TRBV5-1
TGCGCCAGCAGCTCGAAGAACACTGAAGCTTTCTTT
CASSSKNTEAFF
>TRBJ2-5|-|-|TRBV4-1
TGCGCCAGCAGCCAAGATGGGCCGGGGACCCAGTACTTC
CASSQDGPGTQYF
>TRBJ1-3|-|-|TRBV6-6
TGTGCCAGCACCTTACTCAGGGGAGAGAATGGAAACACCATATATTTT
CASTLLRGENGNTIYF
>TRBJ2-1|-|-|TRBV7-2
TGTGCCAGCAGCGAACTTGGGACTGGGATTTACAATGAGCAGTTCTTC
CASSELGTGIYNEQFF
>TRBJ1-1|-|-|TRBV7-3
TGTGCCAGCAGCCCCGATGGGGGCAGGGACACTGAAGCTTTCTTT
CASSPDGGRDTEAFF
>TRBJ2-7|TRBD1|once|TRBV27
TGTGCCAGCAGTTCCCTAGGGACAGGGGGCGCAGAACAGTACTTC
CASSSLGTGGAEQYF
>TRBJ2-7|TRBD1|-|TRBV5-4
TGTGCCAGCAGCTTGGCCACAGGGGTATCGATCGAGCAGTACTTC
CASSLATGVSIEQYF
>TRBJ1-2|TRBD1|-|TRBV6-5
TGTGCCAGCCGGCGGGGACAGGGGAACGGCTACACCTTC
CASRRGQGNGYTF
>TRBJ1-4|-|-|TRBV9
TGTGCCAGCAGCCCACTTGCAACTAATGAAAAACTGTTTTTT
CASSPLATNEKLFF
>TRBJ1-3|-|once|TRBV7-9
TGTGCCAGCAGCGGAGGGGTTCGGAGCTCTGGAAACACCATATATTTT
CASSGGVRSSGNTIYF
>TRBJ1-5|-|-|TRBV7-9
TGTGCCAGCAGCTTGATAAGGGTGAGTCAGCCCCAGCATTTT
CASSLIRVSQPQHF
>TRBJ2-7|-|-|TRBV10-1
TGCGCCAGCCTCGGCAACCCGGGACCCAAGACCTACGAGCAGTACTTC
CASLGNPGPKTYEQYF
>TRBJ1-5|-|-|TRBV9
TGTGCCAGCAGCGTAGGGGGCTTTCAGCCCCAGCATTTT
CASSVGGFQPQHF
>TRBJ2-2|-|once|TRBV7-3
TGTGCCAGCAGCTTACAACAGGGAGACACCGGGGAGCTGTTTTTT
CASSLQQGDTGELFF
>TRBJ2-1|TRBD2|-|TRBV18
TGTGCCAGCTCCCCAAGACTAGCGGGAGTTAGTGAGCAGTTCTTC
CASSPRLAGVSEQFF
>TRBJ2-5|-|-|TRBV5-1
TGCGCCAGCAGCTCGCAACAAGAGACCCAGTACTTC
CASSSQQETQYF
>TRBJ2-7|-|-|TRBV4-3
TGCGCCAGCAGCCAACAAGGAGAGGGCGAGCAGTACTTC
CASSQQGEGEQYF
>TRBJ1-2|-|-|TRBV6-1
TGTGCCAGCAGTGGCGGGGACTCCTGGGGCTATGGCTACACCTTC
CASSGGDSWGYGYTF
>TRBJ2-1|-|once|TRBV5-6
TGTGCCAGCAGCTCCCCCGGGACACCTTACAATGAGCAGTTCTTC
CASSSPGTPYNEQFF
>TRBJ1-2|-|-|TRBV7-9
TGTGCCAGCAGCCCCCAGCGGGAAAGGTTTACTAACTATGGCTACACCTTC
CASSPQRERFTNYGYTF
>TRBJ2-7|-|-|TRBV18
TGTGCCAGCTCCCGAGGAGGGGGCAGCGAGCAGTACTTC
CASSRGGGSEQYF
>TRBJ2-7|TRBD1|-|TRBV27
TGTGCCAGCAGTTCCGACAGGGGCACCTACGAGCAGTACTTC
CASSSDRGTYEQYF
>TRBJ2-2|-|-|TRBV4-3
TGCGCCAGCAGCCAAGTCATTGGCGGGACTTTGAACACCGGGGAGCTGTTTTTT
CASSQVIGGTLNTGELFF
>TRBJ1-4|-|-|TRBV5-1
TGCGCCAGCAGCCTGGACGGGTCTAATTCTGTGTTTTTT
CASSLDGSNSVFF
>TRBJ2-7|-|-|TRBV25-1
TGTGCCAGCTTTCAGCCTTGGGACCTCTTC
CASFQPWDLF
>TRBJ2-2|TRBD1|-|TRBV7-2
TGTGCCAGCAGCTATAGGACAGGGACCGGGGAGCTGTTTTTT
CASSYRTGTGELFF
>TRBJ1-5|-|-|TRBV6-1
TGTGCCATCAGTGGCAGAGGGGGCAATCAGCCCCAGCATTTT
CAISGRGGNQPQHF
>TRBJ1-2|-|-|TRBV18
TGTGCCAGCTCGTCCACCCCTGACGGGGGCTGGGGCTACACCTTC
CASSSTPDGGWGYTF
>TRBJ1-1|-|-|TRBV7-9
TGTGCCAGCAGCTTATTTGGGACGAACACTGAAGCTTTCTTT
CASSLFGTNTEAFF
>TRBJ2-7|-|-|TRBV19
TGTGCCAGTAGTACGACCCCCGGGACCATCTCCTACGAGCAGTACTTC
CASSTTPGTISYEQYF
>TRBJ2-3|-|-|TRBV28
TGTGCCAGCAGCGGGGGCGGGGTAACAGATACGCAGTATTTT
CASSGGGVTDTQYF